This T cell receptor (beta chain) stems from a study of control samples from healthy donors and cancer patients. Profiling relied on immunoSEQ multiplex PCR, and the TCRdb table lists in-frame clones only, not all of them. The table shows about 150,000 clones, with 85% to 95% occurring only once. This clone was seen a single time. CDR3 length: 15 amino acids. Per germline, CDR1 KGHDR and CDR2 SFDVKD. Trimming took 2 bases from V and 1 from J; bases not matched to a gene: 2. The sequenced sample was blood. The chain is built from TRBV24-1 and TRBJ2-3; 7 positions match TRBD1. This TCR came from a man aged 35 to 55 in good health. The CDR3 here is CATSDYRGGTDTQYF. DNA of the CDR3: TGTGCCACCAGTGATTACAGGGGAGGCACAGATACGCAGTATTTT.